This is a list of T cell receptor beta chains from one sample in a study of TIL therapy for anti-PD-1-resistant metastatic lung cancer. TCRdb's table, derived via immunoSEQ multiplex PCR, lists solely in-frame clones and lacks some. The sample carries more than 9,000 clones, 50% to 75% recorded once. The material sequenced was tumor tissue, taken at baseline. All receptors derive from a person aged 25 to 85 with non-small cell lung cancer. Both conserved end residues are part of each CDR3. D genes are given only for firm matches. Clone sizes are given selectively: once, few, many, or a class where the clone is expanded.

D gene	V gene	J gene	clone size	CDR3 protein	CDR3 DNA
NA	TRBV18	TRBJ2-5	NA	CASSGGNEETQYF	TGTGCCAGCTCAGGGGGCAACGAAGAGACCCAGTACTTC
TRBD1	TRBV30	TRBJ1-2	few	CAWREATGHYGYTF	TGTGCCTGGAGAGAGGCGACAGGGCACTATGGCTACACCTTC
NA	TRBV4-1	TRBJ2-2	medium-sized	CASSQDLGGGHRELFF	TGCGCCAGCAGCCAAGATCTGGGGGGGGGCCACCGGGAGCTGTTTTTT
NA	TRBV18	TRBJ2-3	NA	CASSANNVGTDTQYF	TGTGCCAGCTCCGCAAATAATGTTGGCACAGATACGCAGTATTTT
TRBD1	TRBV18	TRBJ1-3	NA	CASSPMTGVGNTIYF	TGTGCCAGCTCACCCATGACAGGGGTTGGAAACACCATATATTTT
TRBD2	TRBV29-1	TRBJ2-2	medium-sized	CSVEEAGKNTGELFF	TGCAGCGTTGAAGAAGCGGGGAAAAACACCGGGGAGCTGTTTTTT
NA	TRBV19	TRBJ1-1	NA	CASSISYISTEAFF	TGTGCCAGTAGTATAAGTTACATATCGACTGAAGCTTTCTTT
NA	TRBV10-2	TRBJ1-1	few	CASRSDSLNTEAFF	TGCGCCAGCAGATCGGACAGCCTTAACACTGAAGCTTTCTTT
NA	TRBV6-5	TRBJ1-4	NA	CASSPRGREKLFF	TGTGCCAGCAGCCCAAGGGGGAGGGAAAAACTGTTTTTT
TRBD2	TRBV7-9	TRBJ2-7	medium-sized	CASSSGGYYEQYF	TGTGCCAGCAGCTCGGGGGGTTACTACGAGCAGTACTTC
NA	TRBV12-3/TRBV12-4	TRBJ2-3	NA	CASSLVLGGEKYF	TGTGCCAGCAGTTTAGTACTGGGGGGCGAGAAATATTTT
NA	TRBV15	TRBJ1-5	NA	CATSRDPDSRNQPQHF	TGTGCCACCAGCAGAGACCCGGACAGCCGCAATCAGCCCCAGCATTTT
NA	TRBV9	TRBJ2-3	few	CASSVDPSSDTQYF	TGTGCCAGCAGCGTAGACCCTTCGTCGGATACGCAGTATTTT
NA	TRBV4-1	TRBJ2-1	NA	CASSSTWTVQSYNEQFF	TGCGCCAGCAGCTCGACTTGGACAGTCCAATCCTACAATGAGCAGTTCTTC
NA	TRBV6-1	TRBJ2-2	once	CASSEEWVTGELFF	TGTGCCAGCAGTGAAGAGTGGGTCACCGGGGAGCTGTTTTTT
NA	TRBV24-1	TRBJ1-2	NA	CATSDLGSGGYTF	TGTGCCACCAGCGATTTAGGTTCTGGGGGCTACACCTTC
NA	TRBV7-2	TRBJ2-1	NA	CASSLQGGNEQFF	TGTGCCAGCAGCTTACAGGGGGGCAATGAGCAGTTCTTC
NA	TRBV7-3	TRBJ1-6	few	CASSLWSSGGSPLHF	TGTGCCAGCAGCTTATGGAGCAGCGGTGGGTCACCCCTCCACTTT
NA	TRBV24-1	TRBJ1-2	NA	CATSDSSQGYGYTF	TGTGCCACCAGTGATTCCTCCCAGGGCTATGGCTACACCTTC
NA	TRBV6-4	TRBJ1-2	NA	CASNGGGYTF	TGTGCCAGCAATGGTGGTGGCTACACCTTC
TRBD2	TRBV19	TRBJ2-1	NA	CASSPGGGRADEQFF	TGTGCCAGTAGCCCCGGGGGCGGGAGGGCCGATGAGCAGTTCTTC
TRBD1	TRBV4-1	TRBJ1-5	NA	CASSAGTGNQPQHF	TGCGCCAGCAGCGCCGGGACAGGGAACCAGCCCCAGCATTTT
NA	TRBV29-1	TRBJ1-1	NA	CSARQDLNTEAFF	TGCAGCGCGAGACAGGACCTTAACACTGAAGCTTTCTTT
NA	TRBV9	TRBJ2-7	once	CASSVVGSLGDEQYF	TGTGCCAGCAGCGTAGTAGGATCCTTGGGCGACGAGCAGTACTTC
NA	TRBV10-3	TRBJ1-1	NA	CAISEGATGPEAFF	TGTGCCATCAGTGAGGGGGCGACCGGGCCTGAAGCTTTCTTT